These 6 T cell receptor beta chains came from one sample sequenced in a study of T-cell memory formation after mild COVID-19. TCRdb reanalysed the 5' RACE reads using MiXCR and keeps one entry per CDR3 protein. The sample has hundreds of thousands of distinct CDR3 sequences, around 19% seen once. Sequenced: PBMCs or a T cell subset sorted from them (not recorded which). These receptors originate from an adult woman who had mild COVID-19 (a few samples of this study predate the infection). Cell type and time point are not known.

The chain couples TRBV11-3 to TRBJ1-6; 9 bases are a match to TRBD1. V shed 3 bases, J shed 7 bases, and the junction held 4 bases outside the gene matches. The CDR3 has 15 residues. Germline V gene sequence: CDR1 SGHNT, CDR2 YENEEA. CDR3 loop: CASSFGGQGNSPLHF. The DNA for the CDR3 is TGTGCCAGCAGCTTCGGGGGACAGGGAAATTCACCCCTCCACTTT.

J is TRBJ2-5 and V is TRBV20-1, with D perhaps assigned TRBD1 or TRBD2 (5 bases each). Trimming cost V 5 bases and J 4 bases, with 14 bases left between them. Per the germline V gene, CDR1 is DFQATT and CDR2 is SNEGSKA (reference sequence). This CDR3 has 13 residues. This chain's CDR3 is CSAGQGRRETQYF. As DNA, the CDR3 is TGCAGTGCTGGGCAGGGACGGCGAGAGACCCAGTACTTC.

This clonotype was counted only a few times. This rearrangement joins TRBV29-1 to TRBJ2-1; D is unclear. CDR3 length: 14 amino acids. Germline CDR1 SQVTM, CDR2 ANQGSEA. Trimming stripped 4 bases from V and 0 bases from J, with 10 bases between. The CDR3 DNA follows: TGCAGCGTTGGGCTCCTGAGCTCCTACAATGAGCAGTTCTTC. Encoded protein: CSVGLLSSYNEQFF.

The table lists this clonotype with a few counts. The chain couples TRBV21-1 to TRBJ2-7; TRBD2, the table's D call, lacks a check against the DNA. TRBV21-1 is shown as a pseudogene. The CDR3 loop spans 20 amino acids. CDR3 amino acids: CASSKGGVAVPPFFSYEQYF. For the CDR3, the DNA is TGTGCCAGCAGCAAAGGGGGGGTGGCAGTCCCACCCTTCTTTTCCTACGAGCAGTACTTC.

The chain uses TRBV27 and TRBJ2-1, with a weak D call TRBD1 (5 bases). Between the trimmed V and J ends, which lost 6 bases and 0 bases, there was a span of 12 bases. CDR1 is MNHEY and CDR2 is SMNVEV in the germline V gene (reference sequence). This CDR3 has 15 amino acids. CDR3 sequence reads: CASSTLDNSYNEQFF. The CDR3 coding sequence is TGTGCCAGCAGCACACTGGACAACTCCTACAATGAGCAGTTCTTC.

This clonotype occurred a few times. The CDR3 here is CASSDSGHGAEPQHF. CDR3 in DNA: TGTGCCAGCAGTGATTCAGGGCACGGTGCGGAGCCCCAGCATTTT. The V and J genes are TRBV2 and TRBJ1-5, with D maybe TRBD1 (5 bases). Trimming removed 3 bases at V and 8 bases at J, with 17 bases between. This CDR3 spans 15 amino acids. CDR1 is SNHLY, CDR2 FYNNEI, per germline. The full variable domain, rest sourced from reference TRBV2 and TRBJ1-5, is EPEVTQTPSHQVTQMGQEVILRCVPISNHLYFYWYRQILGQKVEFLVSFYNNEISEKSEIFDDQFSVERPDGSNFTLKIRSTKLEDSAMYFCASSDSGHGAEPQHFGDGTRLSIL.